Listed below are T cell receptor beta chains from one sample, sequenced in a study of cytomegalovirus exposure and HLA in healthy donors. The table came from immunoSEQ multiplex PCR; TCRdb's copy has only in-frame clones and leaves some out. Of under 200,000 clones detected, roughly 85% appear once; the ten largest clones hold 1.3%. Sample: PBMCs. These receptors originate from a man aged 25-45 years in good health and CMV-seronegative. The CDR3 runs from the conserved cysteine through the conserved F or W. Each record gives: V gene, J gene, clone size, D gene, CDR3 DNA, CDR3 protein. A D gene is named only where the DNA matches it firmly. Size values are once, few and many counts, or a class for expanded clones, and some rows have none.

v_gene: TRBV5-1; j_gene: TRBJ2-5; abundance: NA; d_gene: NA; CDR3nt: TGCGCAAGTGCCGCGGGACAGTTCGTGGAGCAGTACTTC; CDR3aa: CASAAGQFVEQYF
v_gene: TRBV13; j_gene: TRBJ1-2; abundance: few; d_gene: NA; CDR3nt: TGTGCCAGCAGCTTAGCTGGCGGGACCCTATATGGCTACACCTTC; CDR3aa: CASSLAGGTLYGYTF
v_gene: TRBV4-2; j_gene: TRBJ1-5; abundance: NA; d_gene: TRBD1; CDR3nt: TGTGCCAGCAGCCAAGATGGAGGGGGCGCGGGCAATCAGCCCCAGCATTTT; CDR3aa: CASSQDGGGAGNQPQHF
v_gene: TRBV7-6; j_gene: TRBJ2-1; abundance: NA; d_gene: NA; CDR3nt: TGTGCCAGCAGCCGTAGCAATGAGCAGTTCTTC; CDR3aa: CASSRSNEQFF
v_gene: TRBV9; j_gene: TRBJ2-1; abundance: once; d_gene: TRBD1; CDR3nt: TGTGCCAGCAGCGTAGGACAGGGCACCGCTTCGTACAATGAGCAGTTCTTC; CDR3aa: CASSVGQGTASYNEQFF
v_gene: TRBV11-1; j_gene: TRBJ2-5; abundance: NA; d_gene: TRBD1; CDR3nt: TGTGCCAGCAGCGAGACAGGGGCCATCGGGGAGACCCAGTACTTC; CDR3aa: CASSETGAIGETQYF
v_gene: TRBV6-6; j_gene: TRBJ2-1; abundance: NA; d_gene: NA; CDR3nt: TGTGCCAGCAGTTCCGGGGTTGTGGGGTTTGGCAATGAGCAGTTCTTC; CDR3aa: CASSSGVVGFGNEQFF
v_gene: TRBV11-2; j_gene: TRBJ1-2; abundance: NA; d_gene: TRBD1; CDR3nt: TGTGCCAGCAGCCCCGTGGGGACAGCCTATGGCTACACCTTC; CDR3aa: CASSPVGTAYGYTF
v_gene: TRBV7-2; j_gene: TRBJ1-4; abundance: NA; d_gene: TRBD1; CDR3nt: TGTGCCAGCAGCGTCTCGGACAGGTCTCATGAAAAACTGTTTTTT; CDR3aa: CASSVSDRSHEKLFF
v_gene: TRBV30; j_gene: TRBJ1-3; abundance: NA; d_gene: NA; CDR3nt: TGTGCCTGGAGGCAGTCCTCTGGAAACACCATATATTTT; CDR3aa: CAWRQSSGNTIYF
v_gene: TRBV27; j_gene: TRBJ2-1; abundance: NA; d_gene: NA; CDR3nt: TGTGCCAGCAGTCCGAGCGGAGTTACCTACAATGAGCAGTTCTTC; CDR3aa: CASSPSGVTYNEQFF
v_gene: TRBV30; j_gene: TRBJ2-5; abundance: NA; d_gene: TRBD2; CDR3nt: TGTGCCTGGGACTCTAGCGGGAGGCAAGAGACCCAGTACTTC; CDR3aa: CAWDSSGRQETQYF
v_gene: TRBV5-6; j_gene: TRBJ2-1; abundance: NA; d_gene: TRBD1; CDR3nt: TGTGCCAGCAGCCCGGAGGACAGGGCCCTCTACAATGAGCAGTTCTTC; CDR3aa: CASSPEDRALYNEQFF
v_gene: TRBV14; j_gene: TRBJ2-1; abundance: NA; d_gene: NA; CDR3nt: TGTGCCAGCAGCCCGTCACTGAGGCCGGTCAATGAGCAGTTCTTC; CDR3aa: CASSPSLRPVNEQFF
v_gene: TRBV28; j_gene: TRBJ1-3; abundance: few; d_gene: NA; CDR3nt: TGTGCCAGCAAAGTAGATGCTGGAAACACCATATATTTT; CDR3aa: CASKVDAGNTIYF
v_gene: TRBV6-5; j_gene: TRBJ2-7; abundance: NA; d_gene: TRBD2; CDR3nt: TGTGCCAGCAAAAGCGGGGGGGGATCCGAGCAGTACTTC; CDR3aa: CASKSGGGSEQYF
v_gene: TRBV5-4; j_gene: TRBJ1-5; abundance: NA; d_gene: TRBD1; CDR3nt: TGTGCCAGCAGCTTGGACAGGGGAAATCAGCCCCAGCATTTT; CDR3aa: CASSLDRGNQPQHF
v_gene: TRBV30; j_gene: TRBJ2-5; abundance: NA; d_gene: NA; CDR3nt: TGTGCCTGGAGTGTCGGGTTGTTACAAGAGACCCAGTACTTC; CDR3aa: CAWSVGLLQETQYF
v_gene: TRBV19; j_gene: TRBJ2-7; abundance: NA; d_gene: NA; CDR3nt: TGTGCCAGCCAGAGGGGGGGTGGACGCTACGAGCAGTACTTC; CDR3aa: CASQRGGGRYEQYF
v_gene: TRBV5-4; j_gene: TRBJ1-3; abundance: NA; d_gene: NA; CDR3nt: TGTGCCAGCAGCCCCCGCCCCACAGGGGGAAACACCATATATTTT; CDR3aa: CASSPRPTGGNTIYF
v_gene: TRBV9; j_gene: TRBJ2-5; abundance: NA; d_gene: TRBD1; CDR3nt: TGTGCCAGCAGCGTAGGACAGGGGGCTACCGAGACCCAGTACTTC; CDR3aa: CASSVGQGATETQYF
v_gene: TRBV18; j_gene: TRBJ1-5; abundance: NA; d_gene: TRBD1; CDR3nt: TGTGCCAGCTCCCCGGGGACAGTTCCTCAGCCCCAGCATTTT; CDR3aa: CASSPGTVPQPQHF
v_gene: TRBV30; j_gene: TRBJ1-5; abundance: NA; d_gene: TRBD1; CDR3nt: TGTGCCTGGACACCCGGTGGGACAGGGGATCAGCCCCAGCATTTT; CDR3aa: CAWTPGGTGDQPQHF